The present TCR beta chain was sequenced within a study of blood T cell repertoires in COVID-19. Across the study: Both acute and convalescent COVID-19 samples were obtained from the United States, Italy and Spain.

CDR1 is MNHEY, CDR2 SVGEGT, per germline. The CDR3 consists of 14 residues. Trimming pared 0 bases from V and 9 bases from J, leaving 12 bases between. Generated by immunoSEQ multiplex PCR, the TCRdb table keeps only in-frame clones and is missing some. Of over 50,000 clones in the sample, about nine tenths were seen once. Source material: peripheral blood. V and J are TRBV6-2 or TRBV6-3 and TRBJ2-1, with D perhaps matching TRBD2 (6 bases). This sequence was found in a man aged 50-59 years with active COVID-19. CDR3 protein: CASSYSGGRSEQFF. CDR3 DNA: TGTGCCAGCAGTTACTCGGGGGGAAGGAGTGAGCAGTTCTTC.